This TCR beta chain was recorded in a study of shared clonotypes between healthy human individuals. The V and J ends lost 4 bases and 1 base respectively, with 17 bases between them. This CDR3 region has 16 residues. It was at deep level that the assay was run. Clones were sequenced by immunoSEQ multiplex PCR, and TCRdb holds only the in-frame ones, with some missing. The table records roughly 510,000 clones, nearly 80% of them present only once. The specimen sequenced was PBMCs. This chain joins TRBV5-3 and TRBJ1-1, with D perhaps TRBD1 (5 bases). TRBV5-3 falls under the ORF class, with uncertain function. The receptor was derived from a woman aged 35 to 49 in good health. Some clones in this sample may be carry-over from other donors' samples. In nucleotides, the CDR3 is TGTGCCAGAAGCCCCCGGGGCCCCCCAGCGAACACTGAAGCTTTCTTT. Protein: CARSPRGPPANTEAFF.